One TCR beta chain is described in this entry. These data belong to a study of regulatory T cells in long-lasting Graves disease. About the research overall: To qualify as persistent, Graves' disease required over 5 years of antithyroid drugs with positive TSH receptor antibodies.

The germline gives CDR1 MNHEY, CDR2 SMNVEV (reference sequence). The CDR3 is made up of 13 amino acids. Trimming took off 5 bases at V and 3 bases at J, with 10 bases between the two ends. Time point described: persistent/refractory GD, antithyroid drugs over 5 years with positive TRAb. From PBMCs, RNA was extracted and then used to make the TCR library. An endocrinology unit in Xi'an, China, supplied the patients. Roughly 10 milliliters of peripheral blood were taken and placed in EDTA tubes. The TCR beta library used iRepertoire HTBI primers with Arm-PCR amplification of CDR3. In the source study's methods: Throughout the samples, researchers identified around 65 TRBV and around 15 TRBJ segments. TCRdb re-analysed the multiplex PCR reads in MiXCR, keeping a single row per CDR3 protein. TCRdb, not the original authors, processed these V and J calls. The table lists roughly 470,000 distinct CDR3 sequences, 20% to 25% of them singletons.

This material consisted of peripheral blood mononuclear cells (PBMCs), taken when the disease was refractory, from a patient treated with antithyroid drugs. This receptor was obtained from a female donor with Graves disease. The chain is built from TRBV27 and TRBJ2-5, with a tentative D call TRBD2 (5 bases). In nucleotides, the CDR3 is TGTGCCAGCAGTCGGACTCAAAAAGAGACCCAGTACTTC. This translates into CASSRTQKETQYF.